These 27 T cell receptor beta chains came from one sample sequenced in a study of identical twins. In TCRdb, the 5' RACE reads were re-called with MiXCR into one record per CDR3 protein. This repertoire shows about 890,000 distinct CDR3 sequences, 9% to 15% found once; its top ten account for 1.5% to 2%. These data also featured in a second study, about yellow fever vaccine responses in identical twins.

Input material: PBMCs. The source is a woman younger than 30 in good health.

This clonotype has a handful of counts. The rearrangement links TRBV20-1 to TRBJ2-3; TRBD1 aligns across 9 bases. Germline values: CDR1 DFQATT, CDR2 SNEGSKA (reference sequence). The CDR3 length is 16 residues. V trimming: 6 bases; J trimming: 2 bases; junction bases outside the gene matches: 12. This CDR3 reads CSAPSDRGEHTDTQYF. The CDR3 region has the DNA TGCAGTGCACCTTCGGACAGGGGCGAACACACAGATACGCAGTATTTT.

This clonotype appeared a few times. The chain combines TRBV6-6 with TRBJ1-1; no definite D call. Germline CDR1 is MNHNY and CDR2 is SVGAGI (reference sequence). The V and J ends lost 0 bases and 8 bases respectively, with 7 bases between them. The CDR3 is 12 residues long. The CDR3 DNA is TGTGCCAGCAGTTACTCGTTGGGAGAAGCTTTCTTT. Encoded protein: CASSYSLGEAFF.

The chain combines TRBV4-1 with TRBJ1-5; D gene uncertain. CDR1 and CDR2 from the germline V gene are MGHRA and YSYEKL. V was pared by 2 bases and J by 3 bases, with 11 bases between. This CDR3 has 15 amino acids. CDR3 bases: TGCGCCAGCAGCCAATCACAGTTCTCCAATCAGCCCCAGCATTTT. Translating it yields CASSQSQFSNQPQHF.

The gene calls are TRBV6-1 and TRBJ1-1, with D tentatively TRBD1 (5 bases). Between the trimmed V and J ends, which lost 1 base and 4 bases, there was a span of 7 bases. CDR1 is MNHNS and CDR2 is SASEGT in the germline V gene. The CDR3 totals 13 residues. The CDR3 coding sequence is TGTGCCAGCAGTGAAGGGGACGGCACTGAAGCTTTCTTT. This sequence encodes CASSEGDGTEAFF.

The chain is built from TRBV6-5 and TRBJ1-5; a weak D match, TRBD1 (6 bases). V shed 0 bases and J shed 6 bases, with 12 bases lying between them. There are 15 residues in the CDR3. Germline CDR1 reads MNHEY; CDR2 reads SVGAGI. CDR3 loop: CASSYSPDSFQPQHF. CDR3 nucleotides: TGTGCCAGCAGTTACTCCCCGGACAGTTTTCAGCCCCAGCATTTT.

J is TRBJ2-1 and V is TRBV7-8, with TRBD2 matching over 9 bases. The V and J ends lost 0 bases and 8 bases, in that order; junction bases with no gene match: 11. In germline, CDR1 is SGHVS, CDR2 FQNEAQ. The CDR3 runs to 17 residues. CDR3 DNA: TGTGCCAGCAGCTTAGCCCCCCTTAGCGGGGGCGGGGATGAGCAGTTCTTC. Translating it yields CASSLAPLSGGGDEQFF.

This clonotype has only a few counts. The chain employs TRBV12-3 or TRBV12-4 and TRBJ2-1, with TRBD2 as a possible D gene (6 bases). Deletions cut 5 bases from V and 9 bases from J, with 23 bases between. The CDR3 is 16 amino acids. The CDR3 nucleotides are TGTGCCAGCAGTCCAGCGGGCCTCTCCGTTAGGACTGAGCAGTTCTTC. Translated, it gives CASSPAGLSVRTEQFF.

This chain uses TRBV27 with TRBJ1-6; D might be TRBD1 (5 bases). The CDR3 runs 17 residues. The ends were cut back, 1 base at V and 7 bases at J, with 17 bases in the middle. Per the germline V gene, CDR1 is MNHEY and CDR2 is SMNVEV (reference sequence). In DNA, the CDR3 is TGTGCCAGCAGTTTATATCCGTCACCGGGACCGAATTCACCCCTCCACTTT. The encoded protein is CASSLYPSPGPNSPLHF.

This clonotype has at least ten counts. The chain couples TRBV5-6 to TRBJ2-2, with D possibly matching TRBD1 (5 bases). V was pared by 0 bases and J by 6 bases, with 12 bases between. The CDR3 covers 15 residues. CDR1 and CDR2 from the germline V gene are SGHDT and YYEEEE. The CDR3 nucleotides read TGTGCCAGCAGCTTGGACCCAGGGTTGTCCGGGGAGCTGTTTTTT. Translated: CASSLDPGLSGELFF.

This clonotype has a handful of counts. This chain joins TRBV20-1 and TRBJ2-5; D may match TRBD1 or TRBD2 (5 bases each). The CDR3 has 17 residues. The germline V gene has CDR1 DFQATT and CDR2 SNEGSKA (reference sequence). V was pared by 1 base and J by 2 bases, with 20 bases between. CDR3: CSARVRGRRLPQETQYF. CDR3 nucleotide sequence: TGCAGTGCTAGAGTCCGGGGCAGGCGATTACCTCAAGAGACCCAGTACTTC.

In this sample, this clonotype turned up once. The DNA of the CDR3 is TGTGCCAGCTCACCTAGAGGGGGACCTTACGAGCAGTACGTC. It is translated as CASSPRGGPYEQYV. The V gene is TRBV18, the J gene TRBJ2-7; a possible D gene is TRBD1 (6 bases). The germline CDR1 and CDR2 sequences are KGHSH and LQKENI. The CDR3 sequence is 14 residues long. V was clipped by 3 bases and J by 4 bases, with 13 bases between them.

This clonotype was recorded a few times. CDR3 amino acids: CASSQDDREGNEQFF. CDR3 nucleotide sequence: TGCGCCAGCAGCCAAGATGACAGGGAGGGAAATGAGCAGTTCTTC. The genes are TRBV4-1 and TRBJ2-1; TRBD1 or TRBD2 may be the D gene (7 bases each). This CDR3 region has 15 residues. V was clipped by 0 bases and J by 7 bases, with 13 bases between them. Per the germline V gene, CDR1 is MGHRA and CDR2 is YSYEKL.

This clonotype was picked up many times. The chain has TRBV11-2 and TRBJ2-1, with D unclear. Trimming stripped 3 bases from V and 0 bases from J, with 9 bases between. This CDR3 is 15 amino acids long. CDR1 and CDR2 from the germline V gene are SGHAT and FQNNGV. Here the CDR3 DNA reads TGTGCCAGCAGCTTTCAAGGTAGCTCCTACAATGAGCAGTTCTTC. As protein: CASSFQGSSYNEQFF.

This clonotype showed up just a few times. V is TRBV12-3 or TRBV12-4 and J is TRBJ2-5; 7 bases align to TRBD1. Unmatched junction bases numbered 3, after V lost 3 bases and J lost 2 bases. The CDR3 is made up of 14 amino acids. The CDR3 loop reads CASSFLTGQETQYF. CDR3 nucleotide sequence: TGTGCCAGCAGTTTCCTGACAGGGCAAGAGACCCAGTACTTC.

This clonotype was counted a few times. The chain couples TRBV12-3 or TRBV12-4 to TRBJ1-4; TRBD1 matches 8 bases. This CDR3 contains 15 residues. J was trimmed by 8 bases and V by 2 bases; bases with no gene match: 7. The CDR3 sequence is CASSLRGQDGEKLFF. The DNA for the CDR3 is TGTGCCAGCAGTTTAAGGGGACAGGATGGCGAAAAACTGTTTTTT.

This clonotype was seen ten or more times. This chain connects TRBV20-1 to TRBJ2-1; 12 bases are shared with TRBD2. The germline V gene encodes CDR1 DFQATT and CDR2 SNEGSKA (reference sequence). J lost 5 bases, V lost 1 base, and 6 bases had no gene match. CDR3 length equals 16 residues. The CDR3 DNA follows: TGCAGTGCTAGAGGACTAGCGGGAGTACTTGACAATGAGCAGTTCTTC. Translated, it gives CSARGLAGVLDNEQFF.

This chain uses TRBV7-9 with TRBJ2-1; 7 bases agree with TRBD2. Germline lookup yields CDR1 SEHNR and CDR2 FQNEAQ (reference sequence). V shed 3 bases, J shed 0 bases, and the junction held 8 bases outside the gene matches. The CDR3 has 17 amino acids. The CDR3 spells CASSLLASGGSYNEQFF. CDR3 in DNA: TGTGCCAGCAGCTTGTTGGCTAGCGGAGGCTCCTACAATGAGCAGTTCTTC.

This clonotype showed up just a few times. The V call is TRBV6-5, the J call TRBJ2-4, with D uncertain. The germline CDR1 and CDR2 sequences are MNHEY and SVGAGI. Deletions cut 0 bases from V and 0 bases from J, with 9 bases between. This CDR3 is 16 amino acids long. The CDR3 DNA reads TGTGCCAGCAGTTACTCGATTTTGTTAGCCAAAAACATTCAGTACTTC. Translated: CASSYSILLAKNIQYF.

V is TRBV21-1 and J is TRBJ2-7; TRBD1 was called by the table and not checked on the DNA. TRBV21-1 is classified as a pseudogene. The CDR3 is made up of 13 amino acids. The DNA for the CDR3 is TGTGCACCGGACAGCTGGGGGTCCTACGAGCAGTACGTC. Residues: CAPDSWGSYEQYV.

V gene TRBV2 combines with J gene TRBJ1-1; D is possibly TRBD1 (5 bases). Germline V gene sequence: CDR1 SNHLY, CDR2 FYNNEI. CDR3 length: 14 amino acids. Trimming removed 7 bases from V and 0 bases from J, with 12 bases in between. DNA for the CDR3: TGTGCCAGCATCGAGAGGGGAATGAACACTGAAGCTTTCTTT. Translated, it gives CASIERGMNTEAFF.

This chain joins TRBV24-1 and TRBJ2-3, with TRBD2 identical over 13 bases. The trim removed 0 bases at V and 4 bases at J, leaving 9 bases unmatched. CDR1 is KGHDR, CDR2 SFDVKD, per germline. This CDR3 spans 19 amino acids. The CDR3 reads CATSDLSTSGGAGSDTQYF. In DNA, the CDR3 is TGTGCCACCAGTGATTTGAGTACTAGCGGGGGGGCAGGGTCAGATACGCAGTATTTT.

CDR3 sequence reads: CASSTSSNQPQHF. The CDR3 coding sequence is TGTGCCAGCAGCACAAGTAGCAATCAGCCCCAGCATTTT. The chain joins TRBV6-1 to TRBJ1-5; D unclear. Trimming pared 6 bases from V and 0 bases from J, leaving 6 bases between. The V gene's germline CDR1 is MNHNS and CDR2 SASEGT. CDR3 size: 13 residues.

J is TRBJ1-5 and V is TRBV5-1; D is unclear. CDR3 length equals 15 residues. Trimming took 4 bases from V and 0 from J, leaving 11 bases between them. Germline V CDR1 and CDR2: SGHRS, YFSETQ. CDR3 coding DNA: TGCGCCAGCAGCCCGACGATCGGTAGCAATCAGCCCCAGCATTTT. It yields the protein CASSPTIGSNQPQHF. The full variable domain, in which reference TRBV5-1 and TRBJ1-5 provide the parts outside the CDR3, is KAGVTQTPRYLIKTRGQQVTLSCSPISGHRSVSWYQQTPGQGLQFLFEYFSETQRNKGNFPGRFSGRQFSNSRSEMNVSTLELGDSALYLCASSPTIGSNQPQHFGDGTRLSIL.

The table lists this clonotype with a few counts. The gene calls are TRBV7-6 and TRBJ1-3, with 7 positions matching TRBD1. Germline V gene lookup returns CDR1 SGHVS and CDR2 FNYEAQ. This CDR3 has 17 amino acids. The V gene end was trimmed by 0 bases and the J gene end by 0 bases; junction bases not matched to a gene: 5. CDR3 protein: CASSLADRASSGNTIYF. CDR3 sequence (DNA): TGTGCCAGCAGCTTAGCCGACAGGGCTTCCTCTGGAAACACCATATATTTT.

The rearrangement uses TRBV20-1 and TRBJ2-3, with unresolved D. The length of the CDR3 is 12 residues. Looked up from germline, CDR1 is DFQATT and CDR2 is SNEGSKA (reference sequence). The ends were cut back, 0 bases at V and 4 bases at J, with 5 bases in the middle. The CDR3 nucleotides are TGCAGTGCTAGAGAAGACGCAGATACGCAGTATTTT. Translated: CSAREDADTQYF.

This clonotype was counted ten times or more. This chain connects TRBV6-1 to TRBJ1-5, with D possibly being TRBD1 (6 bases). Trimming left V 6 bases short and J 4 bases short, with 10 bases between. Germline lookup yields CDR1 MNHNS and CDR2 SASEGT. This CDR3 spans 13 amino acids. DNA for the CDR3: TGTGCCAGCAGCTTCGGACAGAATCAGCCCCAGCATTTT. Protein: CASSFGQNQPQHF.

This sequence joins TRBV4-1 and TRBJ2-3; D gene uncertain. The CDR3 has 13 residues. Germline lookup yields CDR1 MGHRA and CDR2 YSYEKL. V lost 4 bases and J lost 6, with 11 bases in between. CDR3 DNA sequence: TGCGCCAGCAGCCCCGCGTCTAGGGATACGCAGTATTTT. It codes for CASSPASRDTQYF.